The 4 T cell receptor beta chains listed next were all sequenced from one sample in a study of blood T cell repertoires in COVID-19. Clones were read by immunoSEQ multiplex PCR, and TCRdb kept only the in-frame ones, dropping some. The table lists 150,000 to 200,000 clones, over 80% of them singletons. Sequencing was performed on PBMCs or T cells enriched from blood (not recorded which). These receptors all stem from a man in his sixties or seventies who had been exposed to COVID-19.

CDR3 nucleotides: TGTGCCAGCAGTTTTTGGCAGGAAAACTATGGCTACACCTTC. It codes for CASSFWQENYGYTF. The genes are TRBV28 and TRBJ1-2; no definite D call. Germline V gene lookup returns CDR1 MDHEN and CDR2 SYDVKM. There are 14 residues in the CDR3. The V end lost 3 bases, the J end lost 2 bases, and 10 bases lay between the germline ends.

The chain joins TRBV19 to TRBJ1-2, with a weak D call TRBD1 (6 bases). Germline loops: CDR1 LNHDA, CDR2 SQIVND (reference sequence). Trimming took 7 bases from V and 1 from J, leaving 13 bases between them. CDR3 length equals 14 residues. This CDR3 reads CASKLDSNNYGYTF. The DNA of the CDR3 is TGTGCCAGTAAACTGGACAGTAATAACTATGGCTACACCTTC.

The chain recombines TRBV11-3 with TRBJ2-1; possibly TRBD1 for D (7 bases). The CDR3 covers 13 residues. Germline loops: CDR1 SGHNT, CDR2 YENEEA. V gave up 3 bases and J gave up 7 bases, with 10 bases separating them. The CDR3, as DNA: TGTGCCAGCAGCTTGCAGGGGGGAAATGAGCAGTTCTTC. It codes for CASSLQGGNEQFF.

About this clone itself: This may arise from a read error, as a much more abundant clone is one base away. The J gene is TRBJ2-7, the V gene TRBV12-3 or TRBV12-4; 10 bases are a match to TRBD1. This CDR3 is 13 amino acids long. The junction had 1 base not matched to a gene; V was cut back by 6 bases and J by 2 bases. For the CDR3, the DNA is TGTGCCAGCAGCGGACAGGGGGCCTACGAGCAGTACTTC. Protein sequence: CASSGQGAYEQYF.